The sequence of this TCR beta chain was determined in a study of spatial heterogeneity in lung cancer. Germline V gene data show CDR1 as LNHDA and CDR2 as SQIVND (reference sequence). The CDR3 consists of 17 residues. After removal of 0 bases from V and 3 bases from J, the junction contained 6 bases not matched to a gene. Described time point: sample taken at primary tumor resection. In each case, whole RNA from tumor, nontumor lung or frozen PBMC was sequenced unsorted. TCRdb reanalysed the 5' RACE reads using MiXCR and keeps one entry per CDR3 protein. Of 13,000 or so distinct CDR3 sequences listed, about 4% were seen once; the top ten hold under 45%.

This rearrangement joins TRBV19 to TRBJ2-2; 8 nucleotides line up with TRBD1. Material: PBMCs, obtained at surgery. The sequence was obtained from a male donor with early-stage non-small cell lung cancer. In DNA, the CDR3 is TGTGCCAGTAGTATAGATTGGGGACAGGACGACACCGGGGAGCTGTTTTTT. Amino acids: CASSIDWGQDDTGELFF.